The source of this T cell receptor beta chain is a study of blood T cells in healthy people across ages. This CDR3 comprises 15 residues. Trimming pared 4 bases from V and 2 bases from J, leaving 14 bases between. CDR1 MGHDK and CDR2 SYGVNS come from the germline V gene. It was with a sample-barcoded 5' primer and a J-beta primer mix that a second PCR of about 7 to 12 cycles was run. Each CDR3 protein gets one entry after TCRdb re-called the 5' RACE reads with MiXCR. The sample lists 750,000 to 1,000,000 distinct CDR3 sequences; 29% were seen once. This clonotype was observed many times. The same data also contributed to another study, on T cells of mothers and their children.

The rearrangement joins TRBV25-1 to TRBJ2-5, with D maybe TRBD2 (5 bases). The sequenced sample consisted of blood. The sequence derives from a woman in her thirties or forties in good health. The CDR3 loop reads CASSAFRTPQETQYF. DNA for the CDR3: TGTGCCAGCAGTGCTTTCCGGACTCCACAAGAGACCCAGTACTTC.